Listed below are T cell receptor beta chains from one sample, sequenced in a study of blood T cell repertoires in COVID-19. TCRdb's table, derived via immunoSEQ multiplex PCR, lists solely in-frame clones and lacks some. The top ten hold 4.5% to 6% of the sample, which has about 250,000 clones, 82% seen once. Sample: peripheral blood. The receptors derive from a woman over 75 with active or convalescent COVID-19. Each CDR3 is given with its conserved first and last residue. D genes are given only for firm matches. Clone sizes are given selectively: once, few, many, or a class where the clone is expanded.

clone size	D gene	V gene	J gene	CDR3 DNA	CDR3 protein
once	-	TRBV2	TRBJ1-2	TGTGCCAGCAGTGGACAGGCTCAGGGGAATGGCTACACCTTC	CASSGQAQGNGYTF
-	TRBD1	TRBV5-5	TRBJ1-2	TGTGCCAGCAGCTTGCCGGGACAGGGGAGGTATGGCTACACCTTC	CASSLPGQGRYGYTF
-	TRBD2	TRBV5-1	TRBJ2-6	TGCGCCAGCAGACCAGCGGGGGCGGGGGCCAACGTCCTGACTTTC	CASRPAGAGANVLTF
-	-	TRBV21-1	TRBJ2-7	TGTGCCAGCCGGCCACGGACTAGCGGGAGGCCCAACACCTACGAGCAGTACTTC	CASRPRTSGRPNTYEQYF
-	-	TRBV19	TRBJ1-1	TGTGCCAGTAGTGGAATAACAGGTAACGGCGAAGCTTTCTTT	CASSGITGNGEAFF
-	TRBD1	TRBV10-3	TRBJ1-2	TGTGCCATCAGTATGGACAGGGGTGTGGGCTACACCTTC	CAISMDRGVGYTF
-	TRBD1	TRBV5-4	TRBJ1-1	TGTGCCGGCATGTATAAAGACAGGGGGACCACTGAAGCTTTCTTT	CAGMYKDRGTTEAFF
-	-	TRBV28	TRBJ2-2	TGTGCCAGCAGTCCAATCAACAGGGGACTGGCCGGGGAGCTGTTTTTT	CASSPINRGLAGELFF
-	TRBD1	TRBV27	TRBJ2-7	TGTGCCAGCAGTTATGGGACAGGACCCTACGAGCAGTACTTC	CASSYGTGPYEQYF
-	-	TRBV5-1	TRBJ2-5	TGCGCCAGCAGCTCACTCCAAGAGACCCAGTACTTC	CASSSLQETQYF
-	-	TRBV5-1	TRBJ1-1	TGCGCCAGCAGCTTGAATCAGGGAACTGAAGCTTTCTTT	CASSLNQGTEAFF
-	TRBD1	TRBV19	TRBJ2-2	TGTGCCAGTAGTACGGGACAGTACACCGGGGAGCTGTTTTTT	CASSTGQYTGELFF
-	TRBD1	TRBV5-1	TRBJ1-2	TGCGCCAGCAGCTTGGTTTCCAACCGACAGGGGGCGAACTATGGCTACACCTTC	CASSLVSNRQGANYGYTF
-	-	TRBV2	TRBJ2-5	TGTGCCAGCCATTTTTCCCAAGAGACCCAGTACTTC	CASHFSQETQYF
many	TRBD1	TRBV10-3	TRBJ1-1	TGTGCCATCAGTTCACAGGGGATGAACACTGAAGCTTTCTTT	CAISSQGMNTEAFF
once	TRBD1	TRBV14	TRBJ1-1	TGTGCCAGCAGCCAAGTGGGGACAGGGATCGCTGAAGCTTTCTTT	CASSQVGTGIAEAFF
once	-	TRBV7-9	TRBJ1-2	TGTGCCAGCAACCAGGACTTAGCTAACTATGGCTACACCTTC	CASNQDLANYGYTF
-	TRBD1	TRBV18	TRBJ1-2	TGTGCCAGCTCACTGGGACAGGGGGCGCCTGGCTACACCTTC	CASSLGQGAPGYTF
-	-	TRBV30	TRBJ1-5	TGTGCCTGGAGCGAAGGGACAAGCAATCAGCCCCAGCATTTT	CAWSEGTSNQPQHF
-	-	TRBV20-1	TRBJ1-1	TGCAGTGCTAGTCGGTCACTTGGAGCTTTCTTT	CSASRSLGAFF
-	-	TRBV19	TRBJ1-2	TGTGCCAGTAGTATCGCAGGGGCAGGGTATGGCTACACCTTC	CASSIAGAGYGYTF
-	TRBD2	TRBV5-1	TRBJ2-1	TGCGCCAGCAGCCCGGGACTAGCGGTTACCTCCTACAATGAGCAGTTCTTC	CASSPGLAVTSYNEQFF
-	TRBD1	TRBV3-1/TRBV3-2	TRBJ2-1	TGTGCCAGCAGCCTGACAGGGAATGAGCAGTTCTTC	CASSLTGNEQFF
-	TRBD1	TRBV27	TRBJ2-5	TGTGCCAGCAGTTCCTCGACAGGGGGCTCGACCCAGTACTTC	CASSSSTGGSTQYF
-	-	TRBV18	TRBJ1-4	TGTGCCAGCTCACCACTTCGGGGGGCCGAGGAAAAACTGTTTTTT	CASSPLRGAEEKLFF
-	TRBD2	TRBV5-4	TRBJ2-1	TGTGCCAGCAGGGCCCCTAGCGGGGGATCGTACAATGAGCAGTTCTTC	CASRAPSGGSYNEQFF
-	TRBD2	TRBV30	TRBJ2-1	TGTGCCTGGAGTGTATTTAGCGGGGCCCGAAATGAGCAGTTCTTC	CAWSVFSGARNEQFF
-	-	TRBV28	TRBJ1-6	TGTGCCAGCAGTACTCTTCAACTCCCCCTCCACTTT	CASSTLQLPLHF
-	-	TRBV10-2	TRBJ2-7	TGCGCCAGCAGGACAGGGTCGGGGGACGAGCAGTACTTC	CASRTGSGDEQYF
-	-	TRBV5-4	TRBJ2-1	TGTGCCAGCAAACGGAGCCCCACACCCTTGGATGAGCAGTTCTTC	CASKRSPTPLDEQFF
once	-	TRBV7-2	TRBJ1-5	TGTGCCAGCAGCTTAAGCGGTGCCCTGAGCCCGAATCAGCCCCAGCATTTT	CASSLSGALSPNQPQHF